This T cell receptor (beta chain) was obtained from a study of CD8+ T cells in alopecia areata. Study details: The protocol delivered tofacitinib for 6 to 18 months, then withdrew it for 6 months. Overall study results and limits: Among patients, TCR sharing was less clear than in mice, a difference possibly due in part to HLA diversity in the patient population.

In each case, RNA was isolated and then reverse transcribed into cDNA as the sequencing template. TCRdb keeps only in-frame clones here, not all; method: immunoSEQ multiplex PCR. The data contain some 200,000 clones, around 50% of them singletons. CDR1 and CDR2 (germline): DFQATT, SNEGSKA (reference sequence). CDR3 size: 9 residues. V lost 0 bases to trimming and J lost 9 bases, with 2 bases between them. About this clone: Its antigen is unknown.

This clonotype was obtained from a human donor with alopecia areata. The chain links TRBV20-1 to TRBJ1-1; no firm D call. The source material was CD4+ T cells sorted from blood, sampled at week 0. In nucleotides, the CDR3 is TGCAGTGCTAGAGATCAAGCTTTCTTT. This translates into CSARDQAFF.